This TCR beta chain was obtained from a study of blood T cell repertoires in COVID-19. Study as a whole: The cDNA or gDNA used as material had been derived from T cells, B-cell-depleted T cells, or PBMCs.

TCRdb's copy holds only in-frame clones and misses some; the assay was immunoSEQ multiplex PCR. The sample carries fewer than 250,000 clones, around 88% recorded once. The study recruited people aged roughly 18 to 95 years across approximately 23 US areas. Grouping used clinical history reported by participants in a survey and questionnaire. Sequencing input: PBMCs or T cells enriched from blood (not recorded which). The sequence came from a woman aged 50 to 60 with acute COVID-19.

CDR3 in DNA: TGTGCCAGCAGTTTAATATCCGAGGAGGAAAAACTGTTTTTT. Translation gives CASSLISEEEKLFF. The rearrangement uses TRBV28 and TRBJ1-4; unclear D gene. The CDR3 covers 14 residues. Trimming pared 2 bases from V and 8 bases from J, leaving 12 bases between. Per germline, CDR1 MDHEN and CDR2 SYDVKM.